The text below deals with one T cell receptor beta chain. What it binds is not known. Sequencing was performed with immunoSEQ multiplex PCR; in TCRdb, only in-frame clones are kept and a portion is missing. The sample comprises around 150,000 clones, roughly 90% of which are singletons, and roughly 5.5% rests with the top ten. The ends lost 2 bases at V and 2 bases at J; junction bases unmatched: 4. From germline, CDR1 is MRHNA and CDR2 SNTAGT. The CDR3 is 15 residues long. This sample stems from a study of T cell responses to AZD1222 COVID-19 vaccine. Findings and caveats of the study: Nearly half of the spike-specific TCRs reportedly recognize variant regions that carry no mutations.

The specimen comprised peripheral blood, sampled on day 0 of AZD1222 vaccination. The V call is TRBV6-4, the J call TRBJ1-1; 8 bases are shared with TRBD1. This clonotype was sampled from an adult in good health. CDR3 in DNA: TGTGCCAGCAGTGACGTCGCAGGGGGCAACACTGAAGCTTTCTTT. This sequence encodes CASSDVAGGNTEAFF.